This T cell receptor beta chain is from a study of cytomegalovirus exposure and HLA in healthy donors. Study findings and constraints: Earlier analysis looked at TCR beta V segments, and most were productive about 87% or about 30% of the time. When a later analysis was performed, an Asian-associated ancestry cluster reportedly had fewer N-insertions than the roughly 630-donor mean.

This CDR3 contains 15 residues. The study ran its PCR with 60 Vbeta and 13 Jbeta primers. Profiling relied on immunoSEQ multiplex PCR, and the TCRdb table lists in-frame clones only, not all of them. The table has around 120,000 clones, roughly three quarters seen once; the top ten hold 1.6%. Concerning this clone: Antigen specificity is unknown.

This sequence originates from a woman under 30 in good health and CMV-seronegative. The chain couples TRBV1 to TRBJ1-2; TRBD1 is taken as the D call from the table, unchecked against the DNA. TRBV1 is a pseudogene segment. The sequencing input was PBMCs. In DNA form, the CDR3 reads TGCACCAGCAGCTTACAGGGCCGAGCTAACTATGGCTACACCTTC. This gives the protein CTSSLQGRANYGYTF.